This is a list of T cell receptor beta chains from one sample in a study of somatic mutations in cytotoxic T cells in rheumatoid arthritis. Assay used: immunoSEQ multiplex PCR; TCRdb lists only in-frame clones, some missing. Among roughly 35,000 clones, less than 85% were seen once, and the ten largest hold roughly 3.1%. The sequenced sample consisted of CD8+ T cells sorted from blood. Every receptor here comes from a man aged 35 to 55 in good health. Both conserved end residues are part of each CDR3. D genes are given only for firm matches. Clone size, where shown, is once, few, many, or a class for clones that have expanded.

d_gene	v_gene	j_gene	abundance	len	CDR3nt	CDR3aa
-	TRBV4-1	TRBJ2-7	-	14	TGCGCCAGCAGCCAAGTGGCCGGAGGGTACGAGCAGTACTTC	CASSQVAGGYEQYF
-	TRBV5-1	TRBJ1-3	-	16	TGCGCCAGCAGCTTGGGGACTTCCAGCTCTGGAAACACCATATATTTT	CASSLGTSSSGNTIYF
TRBD2	TRBV28	TRBJ2-7	-	14	TGTGCCAGCAGTTTTGCGGGAGGGACCTACGAGCAGTACTTC	CASSFAGGTYEQYF
TRBD1	TRBV4-1	TRBJ1-4	-	14	TGCGCCAGCAGCCGTGGGACAGTAGAGGAAAAACTGTTTTTT	CASSRGTVEEKLFF
-	TRBV27	TRBJ2-5	few	13	TGTGCCAGCAGTATACGTATTCCCGAGACCCAGTACTTC	CASSIRIPETQYF
-	TRBV4-3	TRBJ2-7	-	14	TGCGCCAGCAGCCAAGAGCCGGGGCCCGACGAGCAGTACTTC	CASSQEPGPDEQYF
TRBD2	TRBV5-1	TRBJ2-7	-	18	TGCGCCAGCAGCTTATGGCTAGCGGGAGGCTCGGGGCCGGGAGAGCAGTACTTC	CASSLWLAGGSGPGEQYF
TRBD1	TRBV4-2	TRBJ2-2	-	15	TGTGCCAGCAGCCAAGGACAGGGGCACACCGGGGAGCTGTTTTTT	CASSQGQGHTGELFF
TRBD2	TRBV7-8	TRBJ2-7	few	16	TGTGCCAGCAGCTTAGAGCAGCGGGAAGGCTCCTACGAGCAGTACTTC	CASSLEQREGSYEQYF
-	TRBV5-6	TRBJ2-1	-	14	TGTGCCAGCAGCTTGGCCGGGCTAGCGACCGAGCAGTTCTTC	CASSLAGLATEQFF
-	TRBV6-1	TRBJ1-4	-	17	TGTGCCAGCAGTGAAAGGGAACCGTATGCAACTAATGAAAAACTGTTTTTT	CASSEREPYATNEKLFF
TRBD2	TRBV4-2	TRBJ2-7	-	18	TGTGCCAGCAGCCAAGAAGGACTAGCGGGAGGGCAATCGGGTGAGCAGTACTTC	CASSQEGLAGGQSGEQYF
-	TRBV5-1	TRBJ2-1	-	16	TGCGCCAGCAGCTTGGCGAGATCAGGGGCCCTTCAGGAGCAGTTCTTC	CASSLARSGALQEQFF
-	TRBV29-1	TRBJ2-1	-	13	TGCAGCGTGGCCCCGATGGACAAAAATGAGCAGTTCTTC	CSVAPMDKNEQFF
-	TRBV5-1	TRBJ2-7	-	15	TGCGCCAGCAGCTTGGGACGGGGACAATACTACGAGCAGTACTTC	CASSLGRGQYYEQYF
TRBD2	TRBV27	TRBJ2-1	-	15	TGTGCCAGCACTATTAGCGGGAGCTCCTACAATGAGCAGTTCTTC	CASTISGSSYNEQFF
-	TRBV7-8	TRBJ2-7	-	19	TGTGCCAGCAGCTCCTACTCATTGGGACGGAGTATCGGGAGTTACGAGCAGTACTTC	CASSSYSLGRSIGSYEQYF
-	TRBV28	TRBJ2-7	-	15	TGTGCCAGCAGTTTGGTCCGCCTCGATTCCTACGAGCAGTACTTC	CASSLVRLDSYEQYF
TRBD1	TRBV5-1	TRBJ2-2	-	15	TGCGCCAGCAGCTTGTCCAGGGGGCGGAGCGGGGAGCTGTTTTTT	CASSLSRGRSGELFF
TRBD2	TRBV6-5	TRBJ2-5	-	15	TGTGCCAGCAGTTACGAGCGGGAGGACCAAGAGACCCAGTACTTC	CASSYEREDQETQYF
-	TRBV28	TRBJ2-2	-	14	TGTGCCAGCAGCCTGGCCCGCTCAGGGGGGGAGCTGTTTTTT	CASSLARSGGELFF
TRBD1	TRBV7-9	TRBJ2-7	once	14	TGTGCCAGCAGCTTAGAGGACAGGACCTACGAGCAGTACTTC	CASSLEDRTYEQYF
-	TRBV7-2	TRBJ1-1	-	11	TGTGCCAGCAGCTTTTCTAGAGAAGCTTTCTTT	CASSFSREAFF
TRBD2	TRBV5-1	TRBJ2-3	-	16	TGCGCCAGCAGCCTGCTCTGGGCGGGAGGTACAGATACGCAGTATTTT	CASSLLWAGGTDTQYF
-	TRBV6-6	TRBJ1-5	-	12	TGTGCCAGCAGTTTCGGGGAGCAGCCCCAGCATTTT	CASSFGEQPQHF
-	TRBV6-1	TRBJ1-1	-	18	TGTGCCAGCAGTGAATATTATGGGGGGCGGGGGTCTGACACTGAAGCTTTCTTT	CASSEYYGGRGSDTEAFF
TRBD1	TRBV19	TRBJ2-6	-	20	TGTGCCAGTAGTATAGACGCCTGGACAGGGGACCACTCTGGGGCCAACGTCCTGACTTTC	CASSIDAWTGDHSGANVLTF
TRBD2	TRBV2	TRBJ2-7	few	16	TGTGCCAGCAGTGGTAGGACTAGCGGGAGCCCCTACGAGCAGTACTTC	CASSGRTSGSPYEQYF
-	TRBV9	TRBJ2-1	-	15	TGTGCCAGCAGCGCTGCGACCGGGACTCTCAATGAGCAGTTCTTC	CASSAATGTLNEQFF
-	TRBV7-9	TRBJ2-5	-	15	TGTGCCAGCAGCGCCCCTTGGGGGGATGAAGAGACCCAGTACTTC	CASSAPWGDEETQYF
TRBD1	TRBV6-1	TRBJ2-7	-	16	TGTGCCAGCAGTGATCTCGGGACAGGACTTACCTACGAGCAGTACTTC	CASSDLGTGLTYEQYF
-	TRBV6-5	TRBJ2-5	-	14	TGTGCCAGCAGTTACCAAAGGGGGCAAGAGACCCAGTACTTC	CASSYQRGQETQYF
-	TRBV9	TRBJ2-1	-	13	TGTGCCAGCAGCGTCAGCATTTACAATGAGCAGTTCTTC	CASSVSIYNEQFF
TRBD1	TRBV27	TRBJ2-7	-	13	TGTGCCAGCAGTCCGCGGGACAGGGCGGGGCAGTACTTC	CASSPRDRAGQYF
TRBD1	TRBV11-3	TRBJ2-7	-	14	TGTGCCAGCAGCCTCAGGACAGGGGATCACGAGCAGTACTTC	CASSLRTGDHEQYF
-	TRBV27	TRBJ1-1	-	14	TGTGCCAGCAGTTTGTCAGGGGAAAGGACTGAAGCTTTCTTT	CASSLSGERTEAFF
TRBD2	TRBV11-1	TRBJ2-1	-	17	TGTGCCAGCAGCTTCCGGGGACTAGCGGGAGAGTACAATGAGCAGTTCTTC	CASSFRGLAGEYNEQFF
-	TRBV19	TRBJ2-7	-	15	TGTGCCAGTAGTATAGATCTCTGGCAGCCCTACGAGCAGTACTTC	CASSIDLWQPYEQYF
TRBD2	TRBV5-1	TRBJ2-1	-	15	TGCGCCAGCAGACCGACTAGCGGGAGGCCCCATGAGCAGTTCTTC	CASRPTSGRPHEQFF
-	TRBV11-2	TRBJ1-3	once	14	TGTGCCAGCAGCCCAGAGGGTTTTGGAAACACCATATATTTT	CASSPEGFGNTIYF